The 8 T cell receptor beta chains reported below all come from one sample, sequenced in a study of blood T cell repertoires in COVID-19. The assay was immunoSEQ multiplex PCR, and TCRdb's table has in-frame clones only and misses some. The table shows about 300,000 clones, with approximately 84% occurring only once. The specimen was peripheral blood. Receptors originate from a human donor with COVID-19, enrolled during active disease. The donor label of this sample is uncertain.

V usage is TRBV4-1 and J usage is TRBJ2-1; 9 nucleotides align to TRBD2. In germline, CDR1 is MGHRA, CDR2 YSYEKL. V trimming: 1 base; J trimming: 7 bases; junction bases outside the gene matches: 11. This CDR3 has 17 amino acids. CDR3 loop: CASSQGPFGREGNEQFF. In nucleotides, the CDR3 is TGCGCCAGCAGCCAAGGTCCTTTTGGGCGGGAGGGGAATGAGCAGTTCTTC.

This clone was seen a single time. The chain combines TRBV5-1 with TRBJ1-1; D unclear. Germline CDR1 is SGHRS and CDR2 is YFSETQ. The CDR3 is 14 amino acids. V lost 7 bases, J lost 1 base, and 14 bases lay in between. In nucleotides, the CDR3 is TGCGCCAGCCAGCGGGCGACCCAGAACACTGAAGCTTTCTTT. This sequence encodes CASQRATQNTEAFF.

This rearrangement joins TRBV6-2 or TRBV6-3 to TRBJ2-7; 7 bases line up with TRBD1. The CDR3 totals 15 residues. The V gene's germline CDR1 is MNHEY and CDR2 SVGEGT. V was clipped by 5 bases and J by 4 bases; unmatched bases: 11. CDR3 sequence: CASSTEGQIPYEQYF. CDR3 DNA: TGTGCCAGCAGTACCGAGGGACAGATTCCATACGAGCAGTACTTC.

The genes are TRBV15 and TRBJ2-2; tentative D call: TRBD2 (5 bases). Trimming took 0 bases from V and 4 from J, leaving 15 bases between them. Germline V lookup: CDR1 LNHNV, CDR2 YYDKDF (reference sequence). This CDR3 is built from 17 residues. The CDR3 is CATSRDRRLGSTGELFF. CDR3 nucleotide sequence: TGTGCCACCAGCAGAGATCGGAGGTTGGGGAGCACCGGGGAGCTGTTTTTT.

The CDR3 nucleotides read TGCAGCGTTGAAGATCAGGGGCAGTCCTCCTACAATGAGCAGTTCTTC. Translating gives CSVEDQGQSSYNEQFF. The chain recombines TRBV29-1 with TRBJ2-1; D might be TRBD1 (6 bases). Germline CDR1 SQVTM, CDR2 ANQGSEA. V was shortened by 0 bases and J by 0 bases, with 12 bases between the two germline ends. This CDR3 contains 16 residues.

The chain employs TRBV5-1 and TRBJ2-5; 15 bases agree with TRBD2. V lost 4 bases, J lost 5 bases, and 9 bases stayed unmatched. The CDR3 is 17 amino acids. From germline, CDR1 is SGHRS and CDR2 YFSETQ. CDR3 amino acids: CASSPGLAGGRGETQYF. As DNA, the CDR3 is TGCGCCAGCAGCCCGGGACTAGCGGGAGGCCGGGGGGAGACCCAGTACTTC.

This sequence joins TRBV11-2 and TRBJ1-4, with TRBD1 matching 7 bases. CDR3 length: 14 amino acids. The V segment lost 5 bases and the J segment 5 bases; nucleotides outside the gene matches: 5. The germline V gene has CDR1 SGHAT and CDR2 FQNNGV. CDR3 bases: TGTGCCAGCAGCCTGGACAGGATGAATGAAAAACTGTTTTTT. Translation: CASSLDRMNEKLFF.

This clone was counted once. The chain employs TRBV6-2 or TRBV6-3 and TRBJ1-5; no clear D. Germline CDR1 reads MNHEY; CDR2 reads SVGEGT. Trimming removed 4 bases at V and 1 base at J, with 14 bases between. The CDR3 covers 16 residues. DNA of the CDR3: TGTGCCAGCAGTTCAGCGGACCTAGGGAGCAATCAGCCCCAGCATTTT. Translated, it gives CASSSADLGSNQPQHF.